The rows below give T cell receptor beta chains drawn from one sample of a study of blood T cells in healthy people across ages. Using its own MiXCR run on the 5' RACE reads, TCRdb lists one record per CDR3 protein. The sample records roughly 1.5 million distinct CDR3 sequences, approximately 43% being singletons. Sequenced input: blood. These receptors came from a woman in her late teens or twenties in good health. CDR3s include the opening cysteine and the closing phenylalanine or tryptophan. The order of the fields is D gene, clone size, V gene, J gene, CDR3 protein. A D gene is named only where the DNA matches it firmly. Clone size is given for some rows only: seen once, a few or many times, or a class if the clone is expanded.

D gene: TRBD1; clone size: -; V gene: TRBV5-1; J gene: TRBJ1-4; CDR3 protein: CASSLTSGTANEKLFF
D gene: -; clone size: once; V gene: TRBV7-2; J gene: TRBJ2-5; CDR3 protein: CASSLRFNEQYF
D gene: -; clone size: -; V gene: TRBV27; J gene: TRBJ2-5; CDR3 protein: CASSRYRDNEQYF
D gene: TRBD1; clone size: once; V gene: TRBV5-1; J gene: TRBJ1-1; CDR3 protein: CASSTKTGRRNTEAFF
D gene: TRBD1; clone size: -; V gene: TRBV29-1; J gene: TRBJ1-5; CDR3 protein: CSVGAGQGGQPQHF
D gene: -; clone size: few; V gene: TRBV3-1; J gene: TRBJ2-7; CDR3 protein: CASSYPGTGVYEQYF
D gene: -; clone size: once; V gene: TRBV3-1; J gene: TRBJ2-5; CDR3 protein: CASRPGWQETQYF
D gene: -; clone size: few; V gene: TRBV4-3; J gene: TRBJ2-3; CDR3 protein: CASSQSLGLTDTQYF
D gene: -; clone size: -; V gene: TRBV27; J gene: -; CDR3 protein: CTSSPVPFYEQYF
D gene: -; clone size: -; V gene: TRBV7-2; J gene: TRBJ2-7; CDR3 protein: CASSFVGGDYEQYF
D gene: TRBD2; clone size: few; V gene: TRBV28; J gene: -; CDR3 protein: CASSPTKGAGGGYEQYF
D gene: -; clone size: -; V gene: TRBV20-1; J gene: TRBJ1-2; CDR3 protein: CSASVANYGYTF
D gene: -; clone size: -; V gene: TRBV4-2; J gene: TRBJ2-7; CDR3 protein: CASSQVGSNPSYEQYF
D gene: -; clone size: few; V gene: TRBV5-5; J gene: TRBJ2-7; CDR3 protein: CASNNRVGYEQYF
D gene: -; clone size: -; V gene: TRBV20-1; J gene: TRBJ1-4; CDR3 protein: CSALDLGDEKLFF
D gene: TRBD1; clone size: few; V gene: TRBV28; J gene: TRBJ2-7; CDR3 protein: CASSLTGVADEQYF
D gene: -; clone size: -; V gene: TRBV4-3; J gene: TRBJ1-6; CDR3 protein: CASSQGTHALSPLRF
D gene: -; clone size: few; V gene: TRBV11-2; J gene: TRBJ1-2; CDR3 protein: CASSSRGAGSSPYGYTF
D gene: -; clone size: -; V gene: TRBV7-2; J gene: TRBJ2-7; CDR3 protein: CASRPPVGEQYF
D gene: -; clone size: -; V gene: TRBV20-1; J gene: TRBJ2-4; CDR3 protein: CSAQGPGTGYNEQYF
D gene: -; clone size: -; V gene: TRBV11-2; J gene: TRBJ2-1; CDR3 protein: CASSLDPKNNEQFF
D gene: -; clone size: few; V gene: TRBV10-3; J gene: TRBJ1-1; CDR3 protein: CAISGPVLSEAFF
D gene: TRBD2; clone size: -; V gene: TRBV20-1; J gene: TRBJ2-1; CDR3 protein: CSAGRLASDEQFF
D gene: -; clone size: -; V gene: TRBV29-1; J gene: TRBJ1-4; CDR3 protein: CSVEERGGREKLFF
D gene: -; clone size: -; V gene: TRBV15; J gene: TRBJ1-5; CDR3 protein: CATASGLNQPQHF
D gene: -; clone size: few; V gene: TRBV6-1; J gene: TRBJ2-1; CDR3 protein: CASSGEITYNEQFF
D gene: -; clone size: many; V gene: TRBV7-9; J gene: TRBJ2-7; CDR3 protein: CASSYQSYEQYF
D gene: -; clone size: few; V gene: TRBV11-1; J gene: TRBJ1-1; CDR3 protein: CASSLILSTEAFF
D gene: -; clone size: -; V gene: TRBV6-5; J gene: TRBJ1-3; CDR3 protein: CASSFSLGGSGNTIYF
D gene: TRBD2; clone size: once; V gene: TRBV20-1; J gene: TRBJ2-1; CDR3 protein: CSANDLAGLEQFF
D gene: -; clone size: -; V gene: TRBV28; J gene: TRBJ2-2; CDR3 protein: CASSFPADTGELFF
D gene: TRBD2; clone size: -; V gene: TRBV4-3; J gene: TRBJ2-1; CDR3 protein: CASSRERTSGRKRGGEQFF
D gene: -; clone size: -; V gene: TRBV7-2; J gene: TRBJ2-3; CDR3 protein: CASSLRARQDTQYF
D gene: -; clone size: -; V gene: TRBV12-3/TRBV12-4; J gene: TRBJ2-1; CDR3 protein: CASSLWLAAGSRYEQFF
D gene: TRBD2; clone size: -; V gene: TRBV7-2; J gene: TRBJ2-3; CDR3 protein: CASSILAARPDTQYF
D gene: -; clone size: once; V gene: TRBV7-3; J gene: TRBJ2-1; CDR3 protein: CASSSGRGSGYNEQFF
D gene: -; clone size: few; V gene: TRBV29-1; J gene: TRBJ2-1; CDR3 protein: CSVEKRTDNEQFF
D gene: -; clone size: -; V gene: TRBV6-2/TRBV6-3; J gene: TRBJ2-7; CDR3 protein: CASSYSRAGAYEQYF
D gene: -; clone size: few; V gene: TRBV15; J gene: TRBJ2-6; CDR3 protein: CATSISYSSGANVLTF
D gene: -; clone size: -; V gene: TRBV5-1; J gene: TRBJ1-1; CDR3 protein: CASCRDPGTEAFF
D gene: -; clone size: -; V gene: TRBV3-1; J gene: TRBJ1-2; CDR3 protein: CASSPDRNGYTF
D gene: -; clone size: -; V gene: TRBV11-2; J gene: TRBJ1-3; CDR3 protein: CASSLGPGNTIYF
D gene: -; clone size: -; V gene: TRBV29-1; J gene: TRBJ2-7; CDR3 protein: CSVEVRKLGIHEQYF
D gene: -; clone size: few; V gene: TRBV10-3; J gene: TRBJ2-7; CDR3 protein: CAISDLPVASYEQYF
D gene: TRBD1; clone size: -; V gene: TRBV25-1; J gene: -; CDR3 protein: CASIPDRASYEQYF
D gene: -; clone size: -; V gene: TRBV3-1; J gene: TRBJ1-5; CDR3 protein: CASSQDYTAERNQPQHF
D gene: -; clone size: many; V gene: TRBV6-2/TRBV6-3; J gene: TRBJ2-5; CDR3 protein: CASRRTSVETQYF
D gene: -; clone size: -; V gene: TRBV7-2; J gene: TRBJ2-3; CDR3 protein: CASGHGRGTDTQYF
D gene: -; clone size: -; V gene: TRBV2; J gene: TRBJ1-4; CDR3 protein: CASQNRALPYEKLFF